This TCR beta chain comes out of a study of OX40 agonist ivuxolimab in advanced cancers. Turning to the study itself: Patients in dose escalation had liver, melanoma, kidney or head and neck cancers.

The assay was immunoSEQ multiplex PCR, and TCRdb's table has in-frame clones only and misses some. The table has approximately 17,000 clones, roughly four fifths seen once. Overall study findings and caveats: Certain nonresponders likewise exhibited a low normalized T-cell clonal expansion.

The CDR3 runs to 13 residues. V lost 2 bases and J lost 7, with 13 bases in between. The V gene's germline CDR1 is SGHRS and CDR2 YFSETQ. Remarks on this clone: The antigen remains unidentified.

This TCR came from an adult with an advanced solid tumor such as melanoma, head and neck, liver or kidney cancer. Sequences were derived from CD4+ or CD8+ T cells sorted from blood, sampled in a trial of the OX40 agonist ivuxolimab. V and J are TRBV5-1 and TRBJ2-7; no firm D call. For the CDR3, the DNA is TGCGCCAGCAGCTTTCTAGGAGAACGAGAGCAGTACTTC. Protein sequence: CASSFLGEREQYF.